The 29 T cell receptor beta chains given below trace back to one sample, sequenced in a study of blood T cell repertoires in COVID-19 (dated by TCRdb to the early 2020s). The library was obtained by the immunoSEQ multiplex PCR assay. TCRdb retrieved this table from immuneACCESS and kept in-frame rearrangements only. Not all clones are present; in checked studies, unresolved V genes account for under half, and no reason is known for the remainder. The sample yields approximately 280,000 clones; almost 85% were counted once. The ten largest clones take up roughly 5% of the sample. Sequencing was performed on peripheral blood. Source of these receptors: a man between 45 and 60 years old with active or convalescent COVID-19.

Of note for this clone: At one boundary the junction diverges from the germline segment, which might be a read error. The J gene is TRBJ2-7, the V gene TRBV2; unclear D gene. The length of the CDR3 is 11 residues. The germline gives CDR1 SNHLY, CDR2 FYNNEI. CDR3 residues: CASSEGASPSF. DNA of the CDR3: TGTGCCAGCAGTGAAGGGGCCTCGCCGTCCTTC.

This rearrangement joins TRBV7-2 to TRBJ2-7, with a possible D match to TRBD1 (6 bases). CDR3 length equals 15 residues. Germline lookup yields CDR1 SGHTA and CDR2 FQGNSA. Trimming took 2 bases from V and 4 from J, leaving 15 bases between them. CDR3 in amino acids: CASSLIEAGAYEQYF. The CDR3 bases are TGTGCCAGCAGCTTAATTGAGGCAGGGGCATACGAGCAGTACTTC.

This clone was observed a few times. This chain joins TRBV7-6 and TRBJ2-7; D might be TRBD1 (5 bases). The CDR3 contains 15 residues. V dropped 3 bases and J dropped 3 bases, with 15 bases sitting between them. Germline V gives CDR1 SGHVS, CDR2 FNYEAQ. As DNA, the CDR3 is TGTGCCAGCAGCTTGATGGACACGACCTACTACGAGCAGTACTTC. It translates to CASSLMDTTYYEQYF.

This chain links TRBV5-6 with TRBJ1-2; no clear D. V was pared by 1 base and J by 2 bases, with 12 bases between. This CDR3 has 15 amino acids. CDR1 and CDR2 (germline): SGHDT, YYEEEE. In DNA, the CDR3 is TGTGCCAGCAGCTTGCCCGGGGTACGGAACTATGGCTACACCTTC. Protein product: CASSLPGVRNYGYTF.

On this clone: Other DNA sequences in the same sample also yield this CDR3. The rearrangement joins TRBV7-9 to TRBJ2-1, with D maybe TRBD2 (6 bases). CDR1 is SEHNR and CDR2 is FQNEAQ in the germline V gene (reference sequence). Trimming shortened V by 1 base and J by 4 bases, and 8 bases separated the two germline ends. The CDR3 sequence is 14 residues long. The CDR3 region has the DNA TGTGCCAGCAGCTTAGGGGGACTTTACAATGAGCAGTTCTTC. Translating gives CASSLGGLYNEQFF.

This clone has only a few counts. V usage is TRBV29-1 and J usage is TRBJ1-1; 7 nucleotides align to TRBD1. Trimming took 4 bases from V and 1 from J; bases not matched to a gene: 6. This CDR3 spans 14 amino acids. Germline V CDR1 and CDR2: SQVTM, ANQGSEA. The CDR3: CSVVPGTANTEAFF. In nucleotides, the CDR3 is TGCAGCGTTGTCCCCGGGACAGCGAACACTGAAGCTTTCTTT. The entire variable domain, with the rest obtained from reference TRBV29-1 and TRBJ1-1, is as follows: SAVISQKPSRDICQRGTSLTIQCQVDSQVTMMFWYRQQPGQSLTLIATANQGSEATYESGFVIDKFPISRPNLTFSTLTVSNMSPEDSSIYLCSVVPGTANTEAFFGQGTRLTVV.

The chain employs TRBV6-5 and TRBJ1-6; no reliable D call. CDR1 and CDR2 from the germline V gene are MNHEY and SVGAGI. There are 13 residues in the CDR3. Trimming took off 8 bases at V and 7 bases at J, with 12 bases between the two ends. The CDR3 protein is CASGSPWNSPLHF. CDR3 bases: TGTGCCAGCGGGAGTCCTTGGAATTCACCCCTCCACTTT.

The chain links TRBV3-1 (or the pseudogene TRBV3-2) to TRBJ2-1; D might be TRBD2 (6 bases). Germline V gene sequence: CDR1 LGHDT, CDR2 YNNKEL (reference sequence). This CDR3 has 15 residues. Trimming pared 7 bases from V and 1 base from J, leaving 14 bases between. CDR3 in amino acids: CASTRELGSYNEQFF. The CDR3 bases are TGTGCCAGCACCCGGGAGCTTGGTTCCTACAATGAGCAGTTCTTC.

This clone appeared a single time. The genes are TRBV27 and TRBJ2-7, with D possibly matching TRBD2 (5 bases). Between the trimmed V and J ends, which lost 2 bases and 3 bases, there was a span of 17 bases. The CDR3 covers 16 residues. Germline CDR1 and CDR2: MNHEY and SMNVEV (reference sequence). CDR3 loop: CASSLVGAGSNYEQYF. CDR3 DNA sequence: TGTGCCAGCAGTTTAGTCGGTGCGGGTTCTAACTACGAGCAGTACTTC.

The CDR3 region is CASGLALGTVATEAFF. The DNA for the CDR3 is TGTGCTAGTGGTTTGGCGTTAGGGACAGTCGCCACTGAAGCTTTCTTT. V and J are TRBV12-5 and TRBJ1-1; 7 bases match TRBD1. Losses at the gene ends were 1 base for V and 4 bases for J; bases not matched to a gene: 9. The CDR3 totals 16 residues. The V gene's germline CDR1 is LGHNT and CDR2 FRNRAP.

The chain employs TRBV5-5 and TRBJ2-1, with 8 nucleotides matching TRBD2. The CDR3 spans 13 residues. Germline CDR1 reads SGHKS; CDR2 reads YYEKEE (reference sequence). The trim removed 0 bases at V and 12 bases at J, leaving 5 bases unmatched. The CDR3 region is CASSLGGLDGQFF. The CDR3 DNA is TGTGCCAGCAGCTTGGGGGGACTAGACGGGCAGTTCTTC.

The rearrangement links TRBV6-4 to TRBJ2-6; D is perhaps TRBD2 (7 bases). The CDR3 is 17 amino acids. Germline V gives CDR1 MRHNA, CDR2 SNTAGT. V lost 4 bases to trimming and J lost 4 bases, with 17 bases between them. This chain's CDR3 is CASSVGGRWSGANVLTF. CDR3 sequence (DNA): TGTGCCAGCAGTGTCGGGGGGCGTTGGTCCGGGGCCAACGTCCTGACTTTC.

The chain recombines TRBV19 with TRBJ2-2; no reliable D call. The CDR3 contains 15 residues. Germline V gives CDR1 LNHDA, CDR2 SQIVND (reference sequence). V lost 5 bases and J 4 bases, leaving 14 bases between the germline ends. The CDR3 region has the DNA TGTGCCAGTAGTTCTTCTCCGGGTCGCACCGGGGAGCTGTTTTTT. As protein: CASSSSPGRTGELFF.

The chain recombines TRBV2 with TRBJ1-4; D call uncertain. The CDR3 length is 15 residues. From germline, CDR1 is SNHLY and CDR2 FYNNEI. Trimming took 7 bases from V and 3 from J, leaving 15 bases between them. CDR3: CASTPRGVANEKLFF. CDR3 nucleotide sequence: TGTGCCAGCACCCCCCGAGGCGTTGCTAATGAAAAACTGTTTTTT.

The CDR3 coding sequence is TGTGCCAGCACCGAGGGGATGGGGGAGGAACTCAATGAGCAGTTCTTC. It is translated as CASTEGMGEELNEQFF. The chain uses TRBV2 and TRBJ2-1; D possibly corresponds to TRBD2 (6 bases). This CDR3 region has 16 residues. The V end lost 7 bases, the J end lost 6 bases, and 22 bases lay between the germline ends. Germline V CDR1 and CDR2: SNHLY, FYNNEI.

This rearrangement joins TRBV9 to TRBJ1-2, with a possible D match to TRBD1 (6 bases). The germline V gene encodes CDR1 SGDLS and CDR2 YYNGEE. This CDR3 contains 13 residues. The V end was cut by 0 bases, the J end by 6 bases, with 9 bases between. The DNA for the CDR3 is TGTGCCAGCAGCGTAGGTGGGGGCAATGGCTACACCTTC. As protein: CASSVGGGNGYTF.

The chain is built from TRBV9 and TRBJ2-2; 9 bases are a match to TRBD2. The germline V gene has CDR1 SGDLS and CDR2 YYNGEE. V lost 0 bases to trimming and J lost 4 bases; unmatched junction nucleotides: 7. The CDR3 covers 17 residues. CDR3 loop: CASSVAILAGPTGELFF. The DNA of the CDR3 is TGTGCCAGCAGCGTAGCTATACTAGCGGGTCCCACCGGGGAGCTGTTTTTT.

V gene TRBV5-8 combines with J gene TRBJ2-7, with 9 bases fitting TRBD1. In germline, CDR1 is SGHTS, CDR2 YDEGEE. The CDR3 length is 15 residues. The junction had 8 bases not matched to a gene; V was cut back by 4 bases and J by 3 bases. CDR3 region: CASSMGQGTFYEQYF. In DNA, the CDR3 is TGTGCCAGCAGCATGGGACAGGGCACTTTCTACGAGCAGTACTTC.

V usage is TRBV29-1 and J usage is TRBJ2-3; TRBD1 matches at 8 bases. The CDR3 sequence is 16 residues long. Germline V gene data show CDR1 as SQVTM and CDR2 as ANQGSEA. The J segment lost 4 bases and the V segment lost 3 bases, leaving 12 bases of the junction unmatched. Here the CDR3 reads CSVDRDRSLLPDTQYF. Here the CDR3 DNA reads TGCAGCGTTGACCGGGACAGGAGCCTACTGCCAGATACGCAGTATTTT.

This clone was counted once. The rearrangement links TRBV5-5 to TRBJ1-2; unclear D gene. Germline V gene lookup returns CDR1 SGHKS and CDR2 YYEKEE (reference sequence). This CDR3 region has 13 residues. V was pared by 2 bases and J by 4 bases, with 9 bases between. CDR3 sequence: CASSFRVSYGYTF. Written as DNA, the CDR3 is TGTGCCAGCAGCTTTCGGGTTAGCTATGGCTACACCTTC.

This clone was picked up one time. V usage is TRBV9 and J usage is TRBJ2-1; D call uncertain. The CDR3 contains 13 residues. V was clipped by 4 bases and J by 6 bases, with 11 bases between them. Looked up from germline, CDR1 is SGDLS and CDR2 is YYNGEE. CDR3 sequence reads: CASSPPLRNEQFF. Written as DNA, the CDR3 is TGTGCCAGCAGCCCCCCCCTTCGCAATGAGCAGTTCTTC.

This clone occurred once. The chain carries TRBV20-1 and TRBJ2-7, with D perhaps matching TRBD2 (5 bases). This CDR3 contains 11 residues. The germline V gene encodes CDR1 DFQATT and CDR2 SNEGSKA (reference sequence). Between the trimmed V and J ends, which lost 5 bases and 6 bases, there was a span of 11 bases. CDR3 in amino acids: CSAASGFEQYF. The CDR3 coding sequence is TGCAGTGCTGCGAGCGGTTTCGAGCAGTACTTC.

This clone came up once. This rearrangement joins TRBV5-1 to TRBJ2-3; perhaps TRBD1 as D (6 bases). V was pared by 4 bases and J by 6 bases, with 18 bases between. CDR3 length: 15 amino acids. CDR1 is SGHRS, CDR2 YFSETQ, per germline. DNA for the CDR3: TGCGCCAGCAGCCCTGGACAGACCCGTTTCGATACGCAGTATTTT. Its protein is CASSPGQTRFDTQYF. The variable domain in full, completed from reference TRBV5-1 and TRBJ2-3, reads KAGVTQTPRYLIKTRGQQVTLSCSPISGHRSVSWYQQTPGQGLQFLFEYFSETQRNKGNFPGRFSGRQFSNSRSEMNVSTLELGDSALYLCASSPGQTRFDTQYFGPGTRLTVL.

CDR3 DNA sequence: TGTGCCAGCAGTCTTACTAGCGGGGCTAGCACGTATACGCAGTATTTT. As protein: CASSLTSGASTYTQYF. V gene TRBV7-8 combines with J gene TRBJ2-3; 10 nucleotides agree with TRBD2. Unmatched junction bases numbered 13, after V lost 6 bases and J lost 7 bases. CDR3 length: 16 residues. Germline assignment: CDR1 SGHVS and CDR2 FQNEAQ.

CDR3 region: CASSYRTGNGALHF. The CDR3 coding sequence is TGTGCCAGCAGTTACCGGACAGGGAATGGGGCCCTCCACTTT. V and J are TRBV6-5 and TRBJ1-6, with 8 bases fitting TRBD1. Trimming took 2 bases from V and 14 from J; bases not matched to a gene: 8. The CDR3 spans 14 residues. Per the germline V gene, CDR1 is MNHEY and CDR2 is SVGAGI.

This rearrangement joins TRBV7-8 to TRBJ1-5, with D possibly being TRBD1 (6 bases). V was trimmed by 2 bases and J by 3 bases, leaving 14 bases between them. Looked up from germline, CDR1 is SGHVS and CDR2 is FQNEAQ. CDR3 length equals 16 residues. The CDR3 reads CASSLFLGAPNQPQHF. CDR3 nucleotide sequence: TGTGCCAGCAGCTTATTTTTGGGGGCCCCCAATCAGCCCCAGCATTTT.

The CDR3 DNA reads as TGTGCCAGCACCCCCTGGGGGGGCGGGGAGCTGTTTTTT. Its protein is CASTPWGGGELFF. This rearrangement joins TRBV5-5 to TRBJ2-2; 7 bases are a match to TRBD2. This CDR3 region has 13 residues. Germline trimming cut 6 bases from V and 7 bases from J; bases unmatched to any gene: 6. The germline V gene encodes CDR1 SGHKS and CDR2 YYEKEE (reference sequence).

This clone was seen a single time. The chain has TRBV28 and TRBJ1-6, with D tentatively TRBD1 (5 bases). V was trimmed by 2 bases and J by 5 bases, leaving 13 bases between them. The germline gives CDR1 MDHEN, CDR2 SYDVKM. CDR3 length equals 16 residues. CDR3 sequence (DNA): TGTGCCAGCAGTTTACACCTGCGCAGGGATAATTCACCCCTCCACTTT. Its protein product is CASSLHLRRDNSPLHF. The variable domain in full, with the rest retrieved from reference TRBV28 and TRBJ1-6, is DVKVTQSSRYLVKRTGEKVFLECVQDMDHENMFWYRQDPGLGLRLIYFSYDVKMKEKGDIPEGYSVSREKKERFSLILESASTNQTSMYLCASSLHLRRDNSPLHFGNGTRLTVT.

V gene TRBV27 combines with J gene TRBJ2-3; maybe TRBD2 (5 bases). V gave up 5 bases and J gave up 2 bases, with 14 bases separating them. Per the germline V gene, CDR1 is MNHEY and CDR2 is SMNVEV (reference sequence). The CDR3 totals 15 residues. The CDR3 DNA follows: TGTGCCAGCAGTCCCACCGGGATATACACAGATACGCAGTATTTT. Amino acid sequence: CASSPTGIYTDTQYF.